These 2 T cell receptor beta chains were all obtained from the same sample, sequenced in a study of blood T cell repertoires in COVID-19. This table comes from immunoSEQ multiplex PCR, and its TCRdb copy is limited to in-frame clones, with some not included. The data hold 80,000 or so clones, with approximately 86% observed a single time. Sequenced material: peripheral blood. These receptors were collected from a human donor in a cohort sampled during active COVID-19.

This sequence joins TRBV5-6 and TRBJ2-7; D is uncertain. The germline V gene encodes CDR1 SGHDT and CDR2 YYEEEE. The V gene lost 0 bases and the J gene lost 1 base, with 5 bases spanning the gap. This CDR3 is 13 amino acids long. For the CDR3, the DNA is TGTGCCAGCAGCTTGGTCGTGTCCTACGAGCAGTACTTC. Its protein product is CASSLVVSYEQYF.

The chain carries TRBV6-5 and TRBJ2-7, with D possibly being TRBD1 (5 bases). The CDR3 has 15 amino acids. Deletions cut 4 bases from V and 3 bases from J, with 16 bases between. Germline assignment: CDR1 MNHEY and CDR2 SVGAGI. The CDR3 here is CASSSRTRSNYEQYF. CDR3 sequence (DNA): TGTGCCAGCAGTTCGCGGACAAGGTCCAACTACGAGCAGTACTTC.